Below, one TCR beta chain is given with its context. What this receptor recognizes is not known. No qualities accompany the bases; no much larger clone lies one base away. Donors were healthy HIV-negative adults with no recently reported acute infections or vaccinations. All donors were Caucasian adults living in Nashville, Tennessee, USA. CD4+ T cells were enriched through magnetic negative selection, after which naive cells were positively selected on CD45RA and the remaining negative fraction served as the memory subset. Blood was obtained by leukapheresis, after which PBMCs were separated by Ficoll-Histopaque density gradient centrifugation and cryopreserved in liquid nitrogen vapor phase. Analytical flow cytometry was used to check the purity and quantity of each magnetically sorted T cell population. Genomic DNA was isolated from each sorted fraction and quantified by UV absorbance on a Nanodrop 2000c.

This sample is part of a study of shared clonotypes between healthy human individuals (dated by TCRdb to the early 2020s). Describing the broader study: A couple of women and three men aged 18 to 49 years were included in the cohort. For each donor, three plates each were used for CD4 naive and CD4 memory, two plates were used for CD8 naive, and one plate was used for CD8 memory. Blood TCR repertoires of several healthy adults were deeply sequenced to estimate repertoire size and the extent of clonotype sharing between individuals. Different laboratories and diverse techniques were used to prepare libraries and sequence TCR repertoires, to increase sequencing depth and limit assay-specific biases. Between about 0.9 and 8.9 billion PBMCs per donor were obtained by leukapheresis.

Including cysteine and phenylalanine, the CDR3 has 14 amino acids. CDR3 DNA is the only sequence kept; it has 42 bases, read in frame from the first base. For CDR1 and CDR2, the germline V gene (reference sequence) lists SEHNR and FQNEAQ. Trimming removed 1 base from V and 4 bases from J, leaving 7 bases between the germline ends. On the study overall, not on this receptor specifically: Larger estimated clonotype richness was generally found for naive subsets than for memory subsets. Sharing across several donors was observed for about 5% of naive CD4, 3% to 3.5% of naive CD8, 2% to 2.5% of memory CD4, and about 0.38% of memory CD8 clonotypes. Based on pairwise subsampling, the degree of clonotype sharing among donors was expected to be affected by sequencing depth. The genetic and exposure-history diversity represented was limited by the small number of donors. Compared with non-shared clonotypes, the clonotypes found in all four sorted-subset donors had higher generation probabilities. Incomplete sequencing was indicated by rarefaction of sorted-subset datasets, despite the large sequencing depth. Sampling was restricted to blood, and TCR repertoires in tissue are likely to differ from TCR repertoires in blood.

TCR CDR3 regions were amplified from genomic DNA by multiplex PCR using the deep immunoSEQ assay. For each cell subset, the extracted genomic DNA was distributed evenly across all wells of several immunoSEQ 96-well plates, and each plate served as one replicate. For sorted subsets, 200 ng of genomic DNA, equivalent to roughly 33,000 T cell genomes, went into each replicate PCR. Purified libraries were quantified with a Qubit 3.0 fluorometer, sized on a Bioanalyzer 2100, and re-quantified with the KAPA Library Quantification kit. A separate single-read 150-cycle Illumina NextSeq 550 flow cell was used to sequence each immunoSEQ 96-well plate. For the original study's pipeline: Because only junctional sequences without quality scores were contained in the immunoSEQ output, filtering matching that applied to full-length reads could not be performed. To assign V/J genes and CDR3, sequences were annotated against IMGT germline references using PyIR, a Python wrapper for IgBLAST v1.9. Reads were filtered out if the reads had weak V/J assignments (E-value above 1e-6), no CDR3, stop codons, out-of-frame junctions, or ambiguous translated residues. V3J clonotypes were defined as sequences sharing an identical inferred V gene, J gene, and CDR3 amino acid sequence. Percentage overlap between repertoires was computed as shared unique clonotypes divided by the size of the smaller repertoire. RTK rarefaction, the Chao1 estimator, and Recon v2.1 estimates of unobserved clonotypes were used to assess repertoire richness. OLGA was used to compute generation probabilities for all TCRbeta clonotypes that the gDNA method yielded from a handful of donors. TCRdb provides this immuneACCESS table in a form limited to in-frame rearrangements. Some clones are lacking; in checked studies, under half of them reflect an unresolved V gene, and why the rest are absent is not known. Clonal size and the V and J genes are those of that table, whereas D and trimming came from the DNA. This sample gives about 230,000 clones in total; 60% to 70% of them show up just once. The ten most abundant clones make up over 8.5% of the sample.

The receptor chain draws on TRBV7-9 and TRBJ2-2; the D gene is not confidently resolved. This TCR was recovered from a man aged 25-40 years in good health. The sample comprised memory CD4+ T cells sorted from blood. The intended sense of this specimen's cell subset or site label: CD45RA-negative fraction. The base sequence is TGTGCCAGCAGCTTAGTGGCTAGCACCGGGGAGCTGTTTTTT. It translates to CASSLVASTGELFF. Beyond the CDR3, the reference TRBV7-9 and TRBJ2-2 genes provide the residues; the full variable domain reads: DTGVSQNPRHKITKRGQNVTFRCDPISEHNRLYWYRQTLGQGPEFLTYFQNEAQLEKSRLLSDRFSAERPKGSFSTLEIQRTEQGDSAMYLCASSLVASTGELFFGEGSRLTVL.